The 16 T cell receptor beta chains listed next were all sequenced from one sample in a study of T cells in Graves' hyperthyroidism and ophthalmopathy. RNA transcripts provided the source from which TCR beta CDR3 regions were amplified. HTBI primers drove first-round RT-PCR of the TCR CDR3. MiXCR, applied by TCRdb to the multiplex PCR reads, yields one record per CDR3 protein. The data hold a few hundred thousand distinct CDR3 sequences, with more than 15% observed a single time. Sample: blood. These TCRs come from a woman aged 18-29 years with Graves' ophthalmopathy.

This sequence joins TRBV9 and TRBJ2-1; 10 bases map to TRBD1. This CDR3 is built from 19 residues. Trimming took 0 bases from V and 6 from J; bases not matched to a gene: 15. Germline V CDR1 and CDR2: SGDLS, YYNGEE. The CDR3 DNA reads TGTGCCAGCAGCGTAGATCGGTCAGGTCGGGACAGGGGCGGCAATGAGCAGTTCTTC. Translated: CASSVDRSGRDRGGNEQFF. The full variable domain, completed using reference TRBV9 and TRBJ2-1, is DSGVTQTPKHLITATGQRVTLRCSPRSGDLSVYWYQQSLDQGLQFLIQYYNGEERAKGNILERFSAQQFPDLHSELNLSSLELGDSALYFCASSVDRSGRDRGGNEQFFGPGTRLTVL.

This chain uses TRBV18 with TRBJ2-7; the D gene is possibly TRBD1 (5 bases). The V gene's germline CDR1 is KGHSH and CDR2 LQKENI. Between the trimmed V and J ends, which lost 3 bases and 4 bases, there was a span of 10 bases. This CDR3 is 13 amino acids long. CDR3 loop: CASSPKAGYEQYF. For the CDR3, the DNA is TGTGCCAGCTCACCCAAGGCAGGGTACGAGCAGTACTTC.

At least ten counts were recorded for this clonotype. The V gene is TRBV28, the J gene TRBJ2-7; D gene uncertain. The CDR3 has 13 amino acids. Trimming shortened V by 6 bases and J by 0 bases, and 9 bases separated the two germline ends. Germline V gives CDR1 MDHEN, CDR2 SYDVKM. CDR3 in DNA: TGTGCCAGCAGGCGCGCGGTCTCCTACGAGCAGTACTTC. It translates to CASRRAVSYEQYF.

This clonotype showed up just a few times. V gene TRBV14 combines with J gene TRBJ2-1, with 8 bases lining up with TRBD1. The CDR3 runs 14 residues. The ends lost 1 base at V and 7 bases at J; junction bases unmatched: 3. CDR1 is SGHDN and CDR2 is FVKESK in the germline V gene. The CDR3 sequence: CASSQAGTGNEQFF. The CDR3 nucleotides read TGTGCCAGCAGCCAAGCCGGGACAGGTAATGAGCAGTTCTTC.

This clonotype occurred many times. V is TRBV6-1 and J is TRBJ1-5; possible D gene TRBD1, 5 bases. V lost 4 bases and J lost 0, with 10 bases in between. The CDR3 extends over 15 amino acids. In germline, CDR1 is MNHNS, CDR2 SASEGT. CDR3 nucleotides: TGTGCCAGCAGTGGGGACGGAATTAGCAATCAGCCCCAGCATTTT. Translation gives CASSGDGISNQPQHF.

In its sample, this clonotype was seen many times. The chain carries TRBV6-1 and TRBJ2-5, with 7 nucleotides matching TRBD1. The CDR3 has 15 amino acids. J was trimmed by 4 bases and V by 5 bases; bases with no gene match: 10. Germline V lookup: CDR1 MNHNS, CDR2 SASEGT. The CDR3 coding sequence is TGTGCCAGCAGTAACCCCTTAGGGGGCGGAGAGACCCAGTACTTC. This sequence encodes CASSNPLGGGETQYF.

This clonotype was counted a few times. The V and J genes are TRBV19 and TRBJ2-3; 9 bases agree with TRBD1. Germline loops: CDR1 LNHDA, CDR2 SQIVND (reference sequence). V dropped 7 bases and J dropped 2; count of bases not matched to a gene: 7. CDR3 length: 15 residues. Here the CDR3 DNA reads TGTGCCAGTACCCGGACAGGGGTGTACACAGATACGCAGTATTTT. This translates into CASTRTGVYTDTQYF. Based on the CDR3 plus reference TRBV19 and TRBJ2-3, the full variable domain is DGGITQSPKYLFRKEGQNVTLSCEQNLNHDAMYWYRQDPGQGLRLIYYSQIVNDFQKGDIAEGYSVSREKKESFPLTVTSAQKNPTAFYLCASTRTGVYTDTQYFGPGTRLTVL.

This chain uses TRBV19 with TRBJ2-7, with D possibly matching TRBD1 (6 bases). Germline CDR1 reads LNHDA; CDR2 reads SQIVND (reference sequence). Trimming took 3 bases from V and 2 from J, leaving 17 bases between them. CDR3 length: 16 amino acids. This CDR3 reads CASSMTGTIDAYEQYF. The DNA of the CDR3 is TGTGCCAGTAGTATGACCGGGACAATTGATGCCTACGAGCAGTACTTC.

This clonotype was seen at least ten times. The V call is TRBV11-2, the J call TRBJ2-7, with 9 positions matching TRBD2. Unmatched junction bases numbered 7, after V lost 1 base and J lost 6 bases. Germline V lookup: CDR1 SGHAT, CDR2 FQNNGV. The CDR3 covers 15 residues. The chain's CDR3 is CASSLGALAGTEQYF. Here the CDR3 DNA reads TGTGCCAGCAGCTTAGGTGCGCTAGCGGGAACCGAGCAGTACTTC.

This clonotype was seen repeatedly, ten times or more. The CDR3 is CASSLWDGLPREQYF. The CDR3 DNA reads as TGTGCCAGCAGTTTATGGGACGGACTCCCTAGGGAGCAGTACTTC. The J gene is TRBJ2-7, the V gene TRBV28, with D possibly being TRBD2 (5 bases). CDR3 length: 15 residues. V was clipped by 0 bases and J by 7 bases, with 16 bases between them. CDR1 is MDHEN and CDR2 is SYDVKM in the germline V gene.

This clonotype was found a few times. The CDR3, as DNA: TGCGCCAGCGGCGAAGCGCTTACTAGCGGGGCCAATACGCAGTATTTT. Translation: CASGEALTSGANTQYF. The chain joins TRBV5-1 to TRBJ2-3; 10 nucleotides align to TRBD2. Germline values: CDR1 SGHRS, CDR2 YFSETQ. The CDR3 runs to 16 residues. The J segment lost 7 bases and the V segment lost 7 bases, leaving 15 bases of the junction unmatched. The variable domain in full, with the rest retrieved from reference TRBV5-1 and TRBJ2-3, is KAGVTQTPRYLIKTRGQQVTLSCSPISGHRSVSWYQQTPGQGLQFLFEYFSETQRNKGNFPGRFSGRQFSNSRSEMNVSTLELGDSALYLCASGEALTSGANTQYFGPGTRLTVL.

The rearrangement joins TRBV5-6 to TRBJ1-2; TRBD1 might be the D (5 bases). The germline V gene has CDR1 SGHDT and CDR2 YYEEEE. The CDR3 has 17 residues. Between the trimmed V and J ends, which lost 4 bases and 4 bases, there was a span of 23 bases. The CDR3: CASSPGTGLLGSYGYTF. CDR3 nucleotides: TGTGCCAGCAGCCCGGGGACGGGCCTTTTGGGGAGCTATGGCTACACCTTC.

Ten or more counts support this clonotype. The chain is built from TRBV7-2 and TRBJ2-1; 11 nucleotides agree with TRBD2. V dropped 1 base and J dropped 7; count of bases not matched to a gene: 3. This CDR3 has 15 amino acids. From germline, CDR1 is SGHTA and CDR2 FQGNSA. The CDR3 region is CASSLGASGRNEQFF. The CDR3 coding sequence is TGTGCCAGCAGCTTAGGGGCTAGCGGGAGGAATGAGCAGTTCTTC.

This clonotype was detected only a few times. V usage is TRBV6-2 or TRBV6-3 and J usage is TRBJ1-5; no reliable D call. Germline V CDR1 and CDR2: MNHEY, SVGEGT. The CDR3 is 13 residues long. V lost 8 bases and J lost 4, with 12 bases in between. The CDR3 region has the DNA TGTGCCAGCGGTATGGGAGTGAATCAGCCCCAGCATTTT. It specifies CASGMGVNQPQHF.

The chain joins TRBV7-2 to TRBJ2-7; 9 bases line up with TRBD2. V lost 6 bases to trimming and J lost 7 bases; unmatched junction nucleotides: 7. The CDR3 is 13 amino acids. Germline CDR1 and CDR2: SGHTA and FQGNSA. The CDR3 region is CASSWGLAWEQYF. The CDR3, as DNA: TGTGCCAGCAGTTGGGGACTAGCCTGGGAGCAGTACTTC. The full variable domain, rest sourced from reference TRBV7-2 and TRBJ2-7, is GAGVSQSPSNKVTEKGKDVELRCDPISGHTALYWYRQSLGQGLEFLIYFQGNSAPDKSGLPSDRFSAERTGGSVSTLTIQRTQQEDSAVYLCASSWGLAWEQYFGPGTRLTVT.

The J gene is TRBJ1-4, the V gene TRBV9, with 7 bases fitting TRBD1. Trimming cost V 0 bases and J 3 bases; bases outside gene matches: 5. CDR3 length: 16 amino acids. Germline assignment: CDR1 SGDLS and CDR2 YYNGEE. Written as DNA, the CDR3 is TGTGCCAGCAGCGTAGGGGAGGGACAGCCTAATGAAAAACTGTTTTTT. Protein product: CASSVGEGQPNEKLFF.